This is a list of T cell receptor beta chains from one sample in a study of shared clonotypes between healthy human individuals. Clones were read by immunoSEQ multiplex PCR, and TCRdb kept only the in-frame ones, dropping some. Found here are 1,400,000 or so clones, roughly 98.5% of them singletons; the top ten hold approximately 0.38%. Material: naive CD4+ T cells sorted from blood. Receptors were obtained from a man aged 25 to 45 in good health. Both conserved end residues are trimmed from each CDR3. Part of the rows lack a size; the others show once, few, many or a class for expanded clones.

CDR3 | V | size
ASSKDSGYQPQH | TRBV2 | .
ASSRGTDPYNEQF | TRBV5-6 | .
ASSRVPGQESEQY | TRBV18 | .
AISETQPGQGSEAF | TRBV10-3 | .
ASSESGLADYNEQF | TRBV6-4 | .
ASFPGLVLHNEQF | TRBV5-1 | .
ASSEWAGSTLGENQPQH | TRBV6-1 | .
ASSLTHGRAEAF | TRBV7-2 | .
ASGSGTRSYEQY | TRBV5-1 | .
ASSLEIERDTQY | TRBV5-1 | .
ASSSDRGPAYQPQH | TRBV2 | .
ASSGGRRGSTDTQY | TRBV9 | .
ASSLGQASTDTQY | TRBV5-1 | .
ASSLGRSETQY | TRBV5-4 | .
ASSSAATNEKLF | TRBV6-5 | .
ASSLSGTTDTQY | TRBV5-4 | .
ASRYGTFGPSGLAETQY | TRBV5-4 | .
ASSVSGGGFEQY | TRBV9 | .
ASSSGAGPTSGIETQY | TRBV7-2 | .
ASSALSSGRYNEQF | TRBV6-1 | .
ASSRAGVLYEQY | TRBV14 | .
ASLLGVGGEAF | TRBV28 | once
ASSLPARLTYEQY | TRBV28 | .
ASGLQASNQPQH | TRBV2 | .
ASSQPAGSGEQF | TRBV5-1 | .
ASSPGFNNEQF | TRBV5-1 | once
ASSAISGGPVHGNEQF | TRBV19 | .
ASSQGRLHGYT | TRBV14 | .
ASSESGNQPQH | TRBV10-1 | .
ASRRWQNYEQY | TRBV5-6 | .
ASSSPRNRGSTGELF | TRBV11-2 | once